The following is a T cell receptor (beta chain) sequence with its context. What it binds is unknown. Measured with immunoSEQ multiplex PCR; TCRdb has only the in-frame clones, and not every one. Among over 95,000 clones listed, around 94% were seen once. This record comes from a study of T cell responses to AZD1222 COVID-19 vaccine. Study results and limitations: It was only a handful of AZD1222 recipients who were seropositive at baseline. Clonal diversity was possibly underestimated, and the donors were mostly white British, with more females. Among vaccine-associated CD4 TCRs, coverage spanned spike, with dominance at 160-218 and 743-854.

The J segment lost 9 bases and the V segment lost 2 bases, leaving 10 bases of the junction unmatched. The CDR3 loop spans 15 amino acids. Germline loops: CDR1 MDHEN, CDR2 SYDVKM. This chain connects TRBV28 to TRBJ2-1, with TRBD1 matching 7 bases. This TCR was recovered from an adult in good health. Sequenced material: peripheral blood, taken on day 0 of AZD1222 vaccination. In DNA form, the CDR3 reads TGTGCCAGCAGTTTACTAGGGGGACAGCTATCTGAGCAGTTCTTC. Translation: CASSLLGGQLSEQFF.